Only one count was recorded for the clone carrying this T cell receptor (beta chain). V gave up 2 bases and J gave up 2 bases; unmatched junction bases: 6. Germline V lookup: CDR1 SGHDN, CDR2 FVKESK. This CDR3 comprises 16 residues. These data originate in a study of blood T cell repertoires in COVID-19. Study-wide background: Sources were T cells, B-cell-depleted T cells, or PBMCs; the material itself was cDNA or gDNA.

Participants reported their clinical history, and cohort assignment relied on those reports. All exposed participants met a person with COVID-19 within 2 weeks before entering the study. Generated by immunoSEQ multiplex PCR, the TCRdb table keeps only in-frame clones and is missing some. The data contain some 320,000 clones, nearly 90% of them singletons. The clonotype comes from a woman aged 45 to 65 who had been exposed to COVID-19. Sequenced: PBMCs or T cells enriched from blood (not recorded which). This chain connects TRBV14 to TRBJ2-3; TRBD1 aligns across 8 bases. The CDR3 region is CASSQRTGLTTDTQYF. Here the CDR3 DNA reads TGTGCCAGCAGCCAAAGGACAGGGTTGACCACAGATACGCAGTATTTT.